Presented here are 18 T cell receptor beta chains from one specimen sequenced in a study of blood T cells in healthy people across ages. The authors ran a second PCR of roughly 6 to 12 cycles using a sample-barcoded 5' primer and a J-beta primer mix. MiXCR, applied by TCRdb to the 5' RACE reads, yields one record per CDR3 protein. Of about 590,000 distinct CDR3 sequences listed, approximately 30% are singletons. The sample comprised blood. Receptors originate from an elderly woman in good health.

This clonotype has a count of ten or more. J is TRBJ2-3 and V is TRBV4-2; TRBD1 matches 8 bases. J lost 1 base, V lost 2 bases, and 2 bases had no gene match. The CDR3 totals 15 residues. The germline V gene encodes CDR1 LGHNA and CDR2 YNFKEQ. The CDR3 loop reads CASSQTTGGTDTQYF. In DNA, the CDR3 is TGTGCCAGCAGCCAAACGACAGGGGGCACAGATACGCAGTATTTT.

The gene calls are TRBV29-1 and TRBJ2-7; TRBD2 agrees at 7 bases. Germline CDR1 and CDR2: SQVTM and ANQGSEA. The CDR3 runs 13 residues. V lost 6 bases, J lost 3 bases, and 8 bases stayed unmatched. The CDR3 protein is CSVEKGLVYEQYF. The CDR3 DNA is TGCAGCGTGGAGAAAGGACTAGTCTACGAGCAGTACTTC.

Many counts were recorded for this clonotype. The V gene is TRBV5-1, the J gene TRBJ2-7, with 7 nucleotides matching TRBD2. The J segment lost 3 bases and the V segment lost 5 bases, leaving 8 bases of the junction unmatched. CDR1 SGHRS and CDR2 YFSETQ come from the germline V gene. The CDR3 sequence is 14 residues long. The CDR3 nucleotides read TGCGCCAGCAGACCACGGGGGGAAAGCTACGAGCAGTACTTC. This gives the protein CASRPRGESYEQYF.

V usage is TRBV6-5 and J usage is TRBJ1-1; D remains unclear. Germline V lookup: CDR1 MNHEY, CDR2 SVGAGI. Deletions cut 4 bases from V and 4 bases from J, with 10 bases between. CDR3 length: 13 amino acids. CDR3 region: CASSSEGFTEAFF. CDR3 sequence (DNA): TGTGCCAGCAGTTCCGAGGGTTTCACTGAAGCTTTCTTT.

In its sample, this clonotype was seen a few times. The chain carries TRBV7-9 and TRBJ2-5, with a tentative D call TRBD1 (6 bases). The V gene lost 5 bases and the J gene lost 2 bases, with 15 bases spanning the gap. This CDR3 has 15 amino acids. Germline CDR1 reads SEHNR; CDR2 reads FQNEAQ (reference sequence). The CDR3 DNA is TGTGCCAGCAGCAGAACTGGGACACCACAAGAGACCCAGTACTTC. Translating gives CASSRTGTPQETQYF.

This clonotype was recorded at least ten times. This rearrangement joins TRBV4-2 to TRBJ2-1; 12 bases match TRBD2. V was pared by 0 bases and J by 4 bases, with 4 bases of the junction left unmatched. CDR3 length equals 17 residues. The V gene's germline CDR1 is LGHNA and CDR2 YNFKEQ. As DNA, the CDR3 is TGTGCCAGCAGCCAAGACCCAACTAGCGGGGGGTACAATGAGCAGTTCTTC. As protein: CASSQDPTSGGYNEQFF.

This clonotype was detected many times. This may be a read error: a much more frequent sequence differs by one nucleotide. V is TRBV20-1 and J is TRBJ2-1; tentatively, D is TRBD1 (5 bases). The J call may be incorrect, as the DNA end agrees better with TRBJ2-7. Germline V gives CDR1 DFQATT, CDR2 SNEGSKA (reference sequence). This CDR3 is 14 amino acids long. CDR3 DNA: TGCAGTGCTAGAGACAGGGTAAACTACAATGAGCAGTACTTC. Its translation is CSARDRVNYNEQYF.

The chain joins TRBV6-6 to TRBJ2-2; D uncertain. Germline V lookup: CDR1 MNHNY, CDR2 SVGAGI (reference sequence). The CDR3 totals 16 residues. Trimming removed 6 bases from V and 3 bases from J, with 17 bases in between. The CDR3 coding sequence is TGTGCCAGCAGGAATGGAGCAGCAAAGTACACCGGGGAGCTGTTTTTT. Translating it yields CASRNGAAKYTGELFF.

Here the CDR3 DNA reads TGTGCCAGCAGCTCGTCGGGACAGGGGAGTGAAAAACTGTTTTTT. Its protein is CASSSSGQGSEKLFF. The V and J genes are TRBV7-2 and TRBJ1-4; 10 positions agree with TRBD1. The CDR3 extends over 15 amino acids. Germline V lookup: CDR1 SGHTA, CDR2 FQGNSA. V lost 4 bases, J lost 7 bases, and 6 bases stayed unmatched.

The CDR3 DNA sequence: TGCGCCAGCAGCTTGGAAATAGGCGGTACGCAGTATTTT. Amino acid sequence: CASSLEIGGTQYF. V usage is TRBV5-1 and J usage is TRBJ2-3; D is undetermined. This CDR3 has 13 residues. Germline CDR1 SGHRS, CDR2 YFSETQ. V was cut by 0 bases and J by 8 bases, with 10 bases left in between.

This clonotype was observed at least ten times. The chain recombines TRBV7-2 with TRBJ1-1, with D hard to call. The V end lost 1 base, the J end lost 5 bases, and 11 bases lay between the germline ends. The CDR3 totals 14 residues. In germline, CDR1 is SGHTA, CDR2 FQGNSA. The CDR3 DNA sequence: TGTGCCAGCAGCTTAGGTGGCAGGTTGACTGAAGCTTTCTTT. Translating it yields CASSLGGRLTEAFF.

This clonotype has a handful of counts. Since a much larger clone is just one base distant, this may be a read error. The chain uses TRBV7-2 and TRBJ1-1; D unclear. Between the trimmed V and J ends, which lost 5 bases and 4 bases, there was a span of 14 bases. The length of the CDR3 is 14 residues. Germline V gene sequence: CDR1 SGHTA, CDR2 FQGNSA. CDR3 sequence (DNA): TGTGCCAGCAGCGTACGACGGGGAAGCACTGAAGCTTTCTTT. Its translation is CASSVRRGSTEAFF.

The chain combines TRBV19 with TRBJ2-5; D not certain. The germline V and J ends were trimmed by 5 bases and 0 bases, with 10 bases remaining between them. The CDR3 consists of 14 residues. Per germline, CDR1 LNHDA and CDR2 SQIVND (reference sequence). The CDR3 DNA is TGTGCCAGTAGTGTCGCCCGAGACCAAGAGACCCAGTACTTC. Translated: CASSVARDQETQYF.

This clonotype was observed a few times. This chain links TRBV14 with TRBJ1-6, with D possibly TRBD1 on 5 matching bases. The CDR3 spans 12 residues. The germline gives CDR1 SGHDN, CDR2 FVKESK. Trimming removed 1 base at V and 10 bases at J, with 5 bases between. The CDR3, as DNA: TGTGCCAGCAGCCAAGGGGACTCACCCCTCCACTTT. It specifies CASSQGDSPLHF.

This clonotype was seen only a few times. The junction departs from the called germline gene at one end, perhaps through a read error. V and J are TRBV6-2 or TRBV6-3 and TRBJ2-1; a weak D match, TRBD2 (6 bases). This CDR3 contains 18 residues. CDR1 is MNHEY, CDR2 SVGEGT, per germline. CDR3 in DNA: TGTGCCAGCACTTCGAGGGTGGGAGGACTCGCAGTCTACAGTGAGCAGTTCTTC. It codes for CASTSRVGGLAVYSEQFF.

This clonotype was seen repeatedly, ten times or more. V gene TRBV5-1 combines with J gene TRBJ2-7; TRBD1 might be the D (6 bases). The ends were cut back, 4 bases at V and 3 bases at J, with 11 bases in the middle. CDR3 length equals 13 residues. Germline V CDR1 and CDR2: SGHRS, YFSETQ. The DNA for the CDR3 is TGCGCCAGCAGCCCCGACAGGATCTACGAGCAGTACTTC. Encoded protein: CASSPDRIYEQYF.

This clonotype has at least ten counts. Germline is not matched at one junction end, which may reflect a read error. The J gene is TRBJ2-1, the V gene TRBV20-1, with TRBD2 matching over 12 bases. The CDR3 has 17 amino acids. The germline CDR1 and CDR2 sequences are DFQATT and SNEGSKA (reference sequence). The DNA of the CDR3 is TGCAGTGCAAGAGGACTAGCGGGGCGCAGCTCCTACAATGAGCAGTTCTTC. As protein: CSARGLAGRSSYNEQFF.

This clonotype was seen repeatedly, ten times or more. The genes are TRBV27 and TRBJ2-7; no definite D call. The CDR3 contains 13 residues. Trimming stripped 5 bases from V and 1 base from J, with 9 bases between. CDR1 MNHEY and CDR2 SMNVEV come from the germline V gene (reference sequence). The CDR3 here is CASSRGRSYEQYF. DNA for the CDR3: TGTGCCAGCAGTCGCGGACGGTCCTACGAGCAGTACTTC.